This TCR beta chain was identified during a study of T cell responses to AZD1222 COVID-19 vaccine. Study-level points and caveats: Targets within unmutated variant regions were reportedly found for nearly half of spike-specific TCRs. Baseline serostatus was positive in only five to seven AZD1222 recipients. Mapped onto spike, vaccine-associated CD4 TCRs spanned it and were dominant at 160-218 and 743-854. Clonal diversity was possibly underestimated, and the donors were mostly white British, with more females.

Data came from immunoSEQ multiplex PCR; TCRdb stores just in-frame clones and leaves some out. The repertoire holds approximately 110,000 clones, with about 92% as singletons. V lost 6 bases and J lost 8, with 13 bases in between. This CDR3 comprises 11 residues. From germline, CDR1 is SQVTM and CDR2 ANQGSEA. Notes on this clone: Its antigen remains unknown.

The sequence was collected from an adult in good health. Sequenced here: peripheral blood, sampled on day 0 of AZD1222 vaccination. V gene TRBV29-1 combines with J gene TRBJ1-1, with D possibly TRBD1 on 5 matching bases. CDR3 amino acids: CSVATVVEAFF. In DNA form, the CDR3 reads TGCAGCGTGGCGACAGTAGTCGAAGCTTTCTTT.